These T cell receptor beta chains were read from a single sample in a study of T cells in Graves' hyperthyroidism and ophthalmopathy. TCRdb called the multiplex PCR reads again in MiXCR, with one record for every CDR3 protein. The sample includes about 350,000 distinct CDR3 sequences, approximately 15% seen only once; the top ten take about 22%. The sequencing sample was made of blood. The receptors stem from a woman under 40 with Graves' hyperthyroidism. The CDR3 runs from the conserved cysteine through the conserved F or W. The D gene is left open where the match is weak. For some rows the clone size is stated as once, few or many, or as a class when expanded; others skip it.

V gene: TRBV12-3/TRBV12-4
J gene: TRBJ2-7
clone size: few
D gene: TRBD2
CDR3 protein: CASSPWGSGSLLVYEQYF
CDR3 DNA: TGTGCCAGCAGTCCCTGGGGGAGCGGGAGTCTTTTAGTGTACGAGCAGTACTTC

V gene: TRBV29-1
J gene: TRBJ2-7
clone size: few
D gene: TRBD1
CDR3 protein: CSVETPRGRSYEQYF
CDR3 DNA: TGCAGCGTTGAAACCCCCAGGGGGCGATCCTACGAGCAGTACTTC

V gene: TRBV10-2
J gene: TRBJ2-7
clone size: few
D gene: -
CDR3 protein: CASGSLGLYEQYF
CDR3 DNA: TGCGCCAGCGGGTCACTAGGTCTCTACGAGCAGTACTTC

V gene: TRBV19
J gene: TRBJ1-1
clone size: -
D gene: -
CDR3 protein: CASSIFHTSTEAFF
CDR3 DNA: TGTGCCAGTAGTATATTTCACACGAGCACTGAAGCTTTCTTT

V gene: TRBV6-2/TRBV6-3
J gene: TRBJ2-7
clone size: few
D gene: -
CDR3 protein: CASSYNGPSYEQYF
CDR3 DNA: TGTGCCAGCAGTTACAACGGTCCCTCCTACGAGCAGTACTTC

V gene: TRBV12-3/TRBV12-4
J gene: TRBJ2-3
clone size: many
D gene: TRBD2
CDR3 protein: CASTTRRGLVDTQYF
CDR3 DNA: TGTGCCAGCACCACCCGGCGGGGGTTGGTAGATACGCAGTATTTT

V gene: TRBV6-2/TRBV6-3
J gene: TRBJ1-1
clone size: few
D gene: TRBD1
CDR3 protein: CASSRQGANTEAFF
CDR3 DNA: TGTGCCAGCAGTCGACAGGGGGCCAACACTGAAGCTTTCTTT

V gene: TRBV11-2
J gene: TRBJ2-2
clone size: -
D gene: TRBD1
CDR3 protein: CASRGETGNVAGELFF
CDR3 DNA: TGTGCCAGCAGGGGGGAGACAGGGAATGTGGCCGGGGAGCTGTTTTTT

V gene: TRBV28
J gene: TRBJ2-1
clone size: many
D gene: -
CDR3 protein: CAISGRQGHYNEQFF
CDR3 DNA: TGTGCCATCTCGGGGAGGCAGGGACACTACAATGAGCAGTTCTTC

V gene: TRBV12-3/TRBV12-4
J gene: TRBJ1-3
clone size: many
D gene: -
CDR3 protein: CASSLAEEHTIYF
CDR3 DNA: TGTGCCAGCAGTTTAGCCGAGGAGCACACCATATATTTT

V gene: TRBV18
J gene: TRBJ1-1
clone size: -
D gene: -
CDR3 protein: CASSPIYNQNTEAFF
CDR3 DNA: TGTGCCAGCTCACCAATCTACAACCAGAACACTGAAGCTTTCTTT

V gene: TRBV7-8
J gene: TRBJ2-1
clone size: -
D gene: TRBD2
CDR3 protein: CASSSAGLAGGPDNEQFF
CDR3 DNA: TGTGCCAGCAGCTCAGCTGGTTTAGCGGGAGGGCCTGACAATGAGCAGTTCTTC

V gene: TRBV19
J gene: TRBJ2-2
clone size: many
D gene: -
CDR3 protein: CASSSVLVNGELFF
CDR3 DNA: TGTGCCAGTAGTTCGGTACTAGTGAACGGGGAGCTGTTTTTT

V gene: TRBV5-1
J gene: TRBJ2-7
clone size: many
D gene: -
CDR3 protein: CASAGTASYEQYF
CDR3 DNA: TGCGCCAGCGCCGGGACGGCCTCCTACGAGCAGTACTTC

V gene: TRBV28
J gene: TRBJ2-1
clone size: -
D gene: -
CDR3 protein: CASSTHPRGEQFF
CDR3 DNA: TGTGCCAGCAGTACCCACCCCCGGGGTGAGCAGTTCTTC

V gene: TRBV9
J gene: TRBJ2-5
clone size: many
D gene: -
CDR3 protein: CASSVAYSQETQYF
CDR3 DNA: TGTGCCAGCAGCGTAGCTTATAGCCAAGAGACCCAGTACTTC

V gene: TRBV15
J gene: TRBJ2-2
clone size: -
D gene: -
CDR3 protein: CATSRANTGELFF
CDR3 DNA: TGTGCCACCAGCAGAGCGAACACCGGGGAGCTGTTTTTT

V gene: TRBV7-8
J gene: TRBJ2-1
clone size: few
D gene: -
CDR3 protein: CASSLGGTNNEQFF
CDR3 DNA: TGTGCCAGCAGCTTAGGGGGAACTAACAATGAGCAGTTCTTC

V gene: TRBV6-1
J gene: TRBJ2-1
clone size: many
D gene: -
CDR3 protein: CASGGDEQFF
CDR3 DNA: TGTGCCAGCGGCGGGGATGAGCAGTTCTTC

V gene: TRBV5-5
J gene: TRBJ2-1
clone size: -
D gene: -
CDR3 protein: CASSWGTGVYNEQFF
CDR3 DNA: TGTGCCAGCAGCTGGGGGACTGGGGTATACAATGAGCAGTTCTTC

V gene: TRBV5-1
J gene: TRBJ2-1
clone size: many
D gene: -
CDR3 protein: CASSSLVVANEQFF
CDR3 DNA: TGCGCCAGCAGCTCGCTAGTTGTGGCCAATGAGCAGTTCTTC

V gene: TRBV20-1
J gene: TRBJ2-1
clone size: -
D gene: TRBD2
CDR3 protein: CSAYPGTSNEQFF
CDR3 DNA: TGCAGTGCTTACCCCGGGACTAGTAATGAGCAGTTCTTC

V gene: TRBV30
J gene: TRBJ1-1
clone size: many
D gene: -
CDR3 protein: CAWSVGGRGGAFF
CDR3 DNA: TGTGCCTGGAGTGTAGGCGGTCGGGGGGGAGCTTTCTTT

V gene: TRBV7-3
J gene: TRBJ1-1
clone size: few
D gene: TRBD1
CDR3 protein: CASSSKRQGNTEAFF
CDR3 DNA: TGTGCCAGCAGCTCCAAAAGACAGGGCAACACTGAAGCTTTCTTT

V gene: TRBV13
J gene: TRBJ1-2
clone size: many
D gene: TRBD1
CDR3 protein: CASSPTGQELNYGYTF
CDR3 DNA: TGTGCCAGCAGCCCAACGGGACAGGAGCTTAACTATGGCTACACCTTC

V gene: TRBV9
J gene: TRBJ2-3
clone size: few
D gene: -
CDR3 protein: CASSAHRSATDTQYF
CDR3 DNA: TGTGCCAGCAGCGCTCACCGGTCCGCCACAGATACGCAGTATTTT

V gene: TRBV15
J gene: TRBJ2-7
clone size: many
D gene: -
CDR3 protein: CATSPHHSDYEQYF
CDR3 DNA: TGTGCCACCAGCCCCCACCATTCCGATTACGAGCAGTACTTC

V gene: TRBV20-1
J gene: TRBJ1-1
clone size: many
D gene: -
CDR3 protein: CSARAWGLLNTEAFF
CDR3 DNA: TGCAGTGCTAGGGCGTGGGGCTTGTTGAACACTGAAGCTTTCTTT

V gene: TRBV6-1
J gene: TRBJ2-7
clone size: few
D gene: -
CDR3 protein: CASSHHGEPYEQYF
CDR3 DNA: TGTGCCAGCAGTCACCACGGGGAACCCTACGAGCAGTACTTC

V gene: TRBV27
J gene: TRBJ1-2
clone size: -
D gene: -
CDR3 protein: CASSFRGAEHGYTF
CDR3 DNA: TGTGCCAGCAGTTTCAGAGGGGCGGAACATGGCTACACCTTC

V gene: TRBV24-1
J gene: TRBJ1-1
clone size: few
D gene: -
CDR3 protein: CATSDSWGGEAFF
CDR3 DNA: TGTGCCACCAGTGACTCCTGGGGCGGTGAAGCTTTCTTT

V gene: TRBV3-1
J gene: TRBJ2-1
clone size: many
D gene: -
CDR3 protein: CASSQDPGASYNEQFF
CDR3 DNA: TGTGCCAGCAGCCAAGATCCGGGAGCCTCCTACAATGAGCAGTTCTTC

V gene: TRBV11-2
J gene: TRBJ2-1
clone size: many
D gene: TRBD2
CDR3 protein: CASSLDTSGGINEQFF
CDR3 DNA: TGTGCCAGCAGCTTAGATACTAGCGGGGGGATCAATGAGCAGTTCTTC

V gene: TRBV11-2
J gene: TRBJ2-5
clone size: many
D gene: -
CDR3 protein: CASSFMSGEETQYF
CDR3 DNA: TGTGCCAGCAGCTTTATGTCGGGAGAGGAGACCCAGTACTTC

V gene: TRBV7-9
J gene: TRBJ2-5
clone size: few
D gene: -
CDR3 protein: CASSLFVTGEETQYF
CDR3 DNA: TGTGCCAGCAGCCTTTTCGTGACGGGGGAAGAGACCCAGTACTTC

V gene: TRBV2
J gene: TRBJ2-3
clone size: many
D gene: -
CDR3 protein: CASSDQDSTDTQYF
CDR3 DNA: TGTGCCAGCAGTGACCAGGACTCGACAGATACGCAGTATTTT

V gene: TRBV29-1
J gene: TRBJ1-1
clone size: many
D gene: -
CDR3 protein: CSVAPGTSSEAFF
CDR3 DNA: TGCAGCGTTGCGCCCGGGACCTCGTCTGAAGCTTTCTTT

V gene: TRBV20-1
J gene: TRBJ2-5
clone size: many
D gene: -
CDR3 protein: CSAPVGETQYF
CDR3 DNA: TGCAGTGCACCGGTCGGTGAGACCCAGTACTTC

V gene: TRBV11-2
J gene: TRBJ2-7
clone size: many
D gene: -
CDR3 protein: CASSSEHVSSYEQYF
CDR3 DNA: TGTGCCAGCAGCTCCGAGCACGTAAGCTCCTACGAGCAGTACTTC

V gene: TRBV20-1
J gene: TRBJ1-3
clone size: -
D gene: -
CDR3 protein: CSGLIPSGNTIYF
CDR3 DNA: TGCAGTGGGCTAATCCCCTCTGGAAACACCATATATTTT

V gene: TRBV28
J gene: TRBJ2-1
clone size: many
D gene: -
CDR3 protein: CASSYPANEQFF
CDR3 DNA: TGTGCCAGCAGTTACCCGGCCAATGAGCAGTTCTTC

V gene: TRBV7-3
J gene: TRBJ2-5
clone size: many
D gene: -
CDR3 protein: CASSLRFGPEETQYF
CDR3 DNA: TGTGCCAGCAGCTTAAGGTTCGGGCCGGAAGAGACCCAGTACTTC

V gene: TRBV18
J gene: TRBJ1-1
clone size: many
D gene: -
CDR3 protein: CASSRQVGRRNTEAFF
CDR3 DNA: TGTGCCAGCTCACGACAGGTGGGGCGGCGGAACACTGAAGCTTTCTTT

V gene: TRBV28
J gene: TRBJ1-6
clone size: -
D gene: -
CDR3 protein: CASSFGGNNSPLHF
CDR3 DNA: TGTGCCAGCAGTTTTGGGGGCAATAATTCACCCCTCCACTTT

V gene: TRBV20-1
J gene: TRBJ1-2
clone size: few
D gene: -
CDR3 protein: CSAVHNTWGYTF
CDR3 DNA: TGCAGTGCCGTACATAATACGTGGGGCTACACCTTC

V gene: TRBV20-1
J gene: TRBJ1-4
clone size: many
D gene: TRBD1
CDR3 protein: CSASLLDRGGEKLFF
CDR3 DNA: TGCAGTGCTAGTCTCTTGGACAGGGGCGGCGAAAAACTGTTTTTT

V gene: TRBV20-1
J gene: TRBJ2-3
clone size: few
D gene: TRBD2
CDR3 protein: CSARDSGGLTDTQYF
CDR3 DNA: TGCAGTGCTAGAGATTCGGGAGGGCTCACAGATACGCAGTATTTT

V gene: TRBV3-1
J gene: TRBJ2-7
clone size: few
D gene: -
CDR3 protein: CASSQRRDVTYEQYF
CDR3 DNA: TGTGCCAGCAGCCAACGTCGAGACGTAACCTACGAGCAGTACTTC

V gene: TRBV28
J gene: TRBJ1-2
clone size: many
D gene: -
CDR3 protein: CASSFQFPYGYTF
CDR3 DNA: TGTGCCAGCAGTTTTCAGTTCCCCTATGGCTACACCTTC

V gene: TRBV19
J gene: TRBJ1-5
clone size: many
D gene: -
CDR3 protein: CASKGRDPQPQHF
CDR3 DNA: TGTGCCAGTAAAGGCAGGGACCCTCAGCCCCAGCATTTT

V gene: TRBV29-1
J gene: TRBJ2-7
clone size: many
D gene: TRBD1
CDR3 protein: CSVEPGTGVHEQYF
CDR3 DNA: TGCAGCGTAGAACCCGGGACAGGGGTCCACGAGCAGTACTTC

V gene: TRBV2
J gene: TRBJ2-7
clone size: many
D gene: -
CDR3 protein: CASRIWREQYF
CDR3 DNA: TGTGCCAGCAGAATATGGCGCGAGCAGTACTTC

V gene: TRBV29-1
J gene: TRBJ2-1
clone size: many
D gene: TRBD1
CDR3 protein: CSVAGTGRSNEQFF
CDR3 DNA: TGCAGCGTTGCCGGGACAGGGAGGAGCAATGAGCAGTTCTTC

V gene: TRBV12-3/TRBV12-4
J gene: TRBJ1-2
clone size: many
D gene: -
CDR3 protein: CASVPGRRAPYGYTF
CDR3 DNA: TGTGCCAGCGTCCCCGGGCGGCGGGCACCCTATGGCTACACCTTC

V gene: TRBV6-4
J gene: TRBJ2-5
clone size: -
D gene: TRBD2
CDR3 protein: CASSDSSGRWLLETQYF
CDR3 DNA: TGTGCCAGCAGTGATAGTAGCGGGAGGTGGTTATTGGAGACCCAGTACTTC

V gene: TRBV28
J gene: TRBJ1-6
clone size: -
D gene: TRBD1
CDR3 protein: CASSFRDRYSPLHF
CDR3 DNA: TGTGCCAGCAGTTTCCGGGACAGATATTCACCCCTCCACTTT

V gene: TRBV28
J gene: TRBJ1-5
clone size: many
D gene: TRBD1
CDR3 protein: CASRRHGTANQPQHF
CDR3 DNA: TGTGCCAGCAGGAGGCACGGGACAGCCAATCAGCCCCAGCATTTT